This entry features one T cell receptor (beta chain) sequence. The sample originates from a study of T cell responses to AZD1222 COVID-19 vaccine. Only in-frame clones appear in the TCRdb table, and some are missing; sequencing was by immunoSEQ multiplex PCR. The sample contains roughly 150,000 clones, nearly 95% of which appear only once. CDR1 and CDR2 (germline): SGDLS, YYNGEE. J gave up 6 bases and V 3 bases, and 4 bases lay outside the gene matches. This CDR3 has 15 amino acids. This chain connects TRBV9 to TRBJ2-3, with 13 positions matching TRBD2. This specimen consisted of peripheral blood, obtained on day 0 of AZD1222 vaccination. The source is an adult in good health. The CDR3 is CASSASTSGGDTQYF. CDR3 bases: TGTGCCAGCAGCGCCTCGACTAGCGGGGGGGATACGCAGTATTTT.